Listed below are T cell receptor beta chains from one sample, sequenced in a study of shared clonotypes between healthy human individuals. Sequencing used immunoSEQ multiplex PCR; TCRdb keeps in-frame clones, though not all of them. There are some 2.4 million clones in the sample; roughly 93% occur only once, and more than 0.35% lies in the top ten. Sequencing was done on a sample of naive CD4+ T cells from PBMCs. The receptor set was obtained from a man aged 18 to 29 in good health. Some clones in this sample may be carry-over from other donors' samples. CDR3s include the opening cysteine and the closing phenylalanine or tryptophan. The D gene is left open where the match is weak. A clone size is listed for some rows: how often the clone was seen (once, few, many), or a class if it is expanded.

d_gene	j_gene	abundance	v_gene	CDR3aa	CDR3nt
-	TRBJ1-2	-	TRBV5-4	CASSLVGQGSRGYGYTF	TGTGCCAGCAGCTTGGTCGGGCAGGGGTCGAGAGGCTATGGCTACACCTTC
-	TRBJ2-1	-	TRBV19	CASSSPFGTVANEQFF	TGTGCCAGTAGTAGCCCCTTTGGGACGGTGGCTAATGAGCAGTTCTTC
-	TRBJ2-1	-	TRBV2	CASSTPGLSNEQFF	TGTGCCAGCAGTACCCCGGGGCTTAGCAATGAGCAGTTCTTC
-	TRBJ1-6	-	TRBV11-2	CASSLDRNSPLHF	TGTGCCAGCAGCTTAGATAGAAACTCACCCCTCCACTTT
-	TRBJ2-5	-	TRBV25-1	CASSQDGYYGQYF	TGTGCCAGCAGTCAGGACGGATACTACGGGCAGTACTTC
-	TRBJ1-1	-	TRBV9	CASTTGVSTEAFF	TGTGCCAGCACCACGGGGGTAAGCACTGAAGCTTTCTTT
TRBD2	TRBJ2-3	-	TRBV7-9	CASSLQGGGTQYF	TGTGCCAGCAGCTTGCAGGGCGGGGGTACGCAGTATTTT
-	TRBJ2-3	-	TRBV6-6	CASSPVGTDTQYF	TGTGCCAGCAGTCCCGTGGGCACAGATACGCAGTATTTT
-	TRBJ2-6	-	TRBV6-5	CASSYSPFSGANVLTF	TGTGCCAGCAGTTACTCGCCGTTCTCTGGGGCCAACGTCCTGACTTTC
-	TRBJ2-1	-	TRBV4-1	CASSLAGGAYEQFF	TGCGCCAGCAGCCTCGCGGGCGGGGCCTATGAGCAGTTCTTC
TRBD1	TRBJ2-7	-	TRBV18	CASSPTGIAYEQYF	TGTGCCAGCTCACCGACAGGGATAGCCTACGAGCAGTACTTC
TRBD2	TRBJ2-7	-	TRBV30	CAWSRGGDYEQYF	TGTGCCTGGAGCCGTGGGGGGGACTACGAGCAGTACTTC
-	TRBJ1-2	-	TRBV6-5	CASSYSYTGNYGYTF	TGTGCCAGCAGTTACTCCTATACCGGGAACTATGGCTACACCTTC
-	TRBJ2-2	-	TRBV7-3	CASSLGGSAGELFF	TGTGCCAGCAGCTTAGGGGGATCTGCCGGGGAGCTGTTTTTT
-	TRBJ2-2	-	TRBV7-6	CASSYRQKMNTGELFF	TGTGCCAGCAGCTACCGACAGAAAATGAACACCGGGGAGCTGTTTTTT
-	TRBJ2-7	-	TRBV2	CASRPAYEQYF	TGTGCCAGCAGGCCCGCCTACGAGCAGTACTTC
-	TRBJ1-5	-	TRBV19	CASRSGRLDQPQHF	TGTGCCAGTAGATCGGGACGCTTAGATCAGCCCCAGCATTTT
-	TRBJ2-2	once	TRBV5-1	CASSYSLAHAGELFF	TGCGCCAGCAGCTACTCGCTAGCGCACGCGGGGGAGCTGTTTTTT
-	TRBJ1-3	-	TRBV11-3	CASSLGGSSGNTIYF	TGTGCCAGCAGCCTTGGAGGGAGCTCTGGAAACACCATATATTTT
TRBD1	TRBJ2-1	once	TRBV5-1	CASRWTGAIVNEQFF	TGCGCCAGCAGGTGGACAGGGGCGATTGTCAATGAGCAGTTCTTC
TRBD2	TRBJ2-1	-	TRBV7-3	CANRGEGVYNEQFF	TGTGCCAACCGTGGGGAGGGAGTATACAATGAGCAGTTCTTC
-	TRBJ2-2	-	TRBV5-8	CASSLEGLATNTGELFF	TGTGCCAGCAGCTTGGAAGGTCTAGCTACGAACACCGGGGAGCTGTTTTTT
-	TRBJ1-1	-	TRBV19	CASRQTEENTEAFF	TGTGCCAGTAGGCAGACAGAGGAGAACACTGAAGCTTTCTTT
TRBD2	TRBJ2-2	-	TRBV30	CAWRLAGANTGELFF	TGTGCCTGGAGGCTAGCGGGGGCGAACACCGGGGAGCTGTTTTTT
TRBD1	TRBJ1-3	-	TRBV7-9	CASSLGSGDRAGNTIYF	TGTGCCAGCAGCTTAGGGTCAGGGGACAGGGCTGGAAACACCATATATTTT
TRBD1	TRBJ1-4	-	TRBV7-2	CASSKGTGPTNEKLFF	TGTGCCAGCAGCAAAGGGACAGGCCCAACTAATGAAAAACTGTTTTTT
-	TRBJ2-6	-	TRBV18	CASSPPGRLVHGANVLTF	TGTGCCAGCTCACCACCGGGACGCCTAGTTCATGGGGCCAACGTCCTGACTTTC
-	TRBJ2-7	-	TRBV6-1	CASSSRGASYEQYF	TGTGCCAGCAGCTCAAGAGGGGCGTCTTACGAGCAGTACTTC
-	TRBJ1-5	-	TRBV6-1	CASRNPRQVNQPQHF	TGTGCCAGCAGGAACCCTCGACAGGTAAATCAGCCCCAGCATTTT
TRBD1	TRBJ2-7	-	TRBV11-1	CASSSDRVRNEQYF	TGTGCCAGCAGCTCCGACAGGGTAAGGAACGAGCAGTACTTC
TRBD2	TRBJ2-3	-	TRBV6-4	CASSPGTSLIPDTQYF	TGTGCCAGCAGTCCAGGGACTAGTTTGATTCCAGATACGCAGTATTTT
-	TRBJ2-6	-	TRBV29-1	CSAVGANVLTF	TGCAGCGCCGTCGGGGCCAACGTCCTGACTTTC
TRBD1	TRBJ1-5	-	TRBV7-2	CASRGTGYSNQPQHF	TGTGCCAGCAGAGGGACAGGCTATAGCAATCAGCCCCAGCATTTT
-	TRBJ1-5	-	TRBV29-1	CSGGEGKSQPQHF	TGCAGCGGCGGGGAGGGGAAATCCCAGCCCCAGCATTTT
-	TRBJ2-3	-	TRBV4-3	CASSSWTASDTQYF	TGCGCCAGCAGCTCGTGGACGGCCTCAGATACGCAGTATTTT
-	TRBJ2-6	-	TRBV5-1	CASSPGWPGSSSGANVLTF	TGCGCCAGCAGCCCCGGTTGGCCGGGCAGTTCCTCTGGGGCCAACGTCCTGACTTTC
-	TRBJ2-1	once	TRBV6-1	CASRFDEQFF	TGTGCCAGCAGGTTTGATGAGCAGTTCTTC
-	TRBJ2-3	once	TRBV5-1	CASSLEVAPTDTQYF	TGCGCCAGCAGCTTGGAGGTTGCCCCCACAGATACGCAGTATTTT
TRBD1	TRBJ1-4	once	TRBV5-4	CASSRRGGATNEKLFF	TGTGCCAGCAGCCGTCGAGGGGGCGCAACTAATGAAAAACTGTTTTTT
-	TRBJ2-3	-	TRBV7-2	CASSLFTDTQYF	TGTGCCAGCAGCTTATTTACAGATACGCAGTATTTT
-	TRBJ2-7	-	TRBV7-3	CASSLTRDSHSEQYF	TGTGCCAGCAGCTTAACCCGGGACTCCCATTCCGAGCAGTACTTC
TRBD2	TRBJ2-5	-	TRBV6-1	CASSVLELREERETQYF	TGTGCCAGCAGTGTCCTAGAACTGCGGGAGGAACGAGAGACCCAGTACTTC
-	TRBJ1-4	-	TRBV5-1	CASTPGSATNEKLFF	TGCGCCAGCACCCCAGGGAGCGCAACTAATGAAAAACTGTTTTTT
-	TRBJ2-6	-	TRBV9	CASSVDPYGDGANVLTF	TGTGCCAGCAGCGTAGACCCCTACGGGGACGGGGCCAACGTCCTGACTTTC
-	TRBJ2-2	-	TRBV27	CASRTLGGGELFF	TGTGCCAGCAGGACCCTCGGGGGAGGGGAGCTGTTTTTT
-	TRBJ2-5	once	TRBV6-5	CASSYSSRAETQYF	TGTGCCAGCAGTTACTCGTCCCGGGCGGAGACCCAGTACTTC
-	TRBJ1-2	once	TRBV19	CASSIDYHREADYGYTF	TGTGCCAGTAGTATAGATTACCATCGTGAGGCGGACTATGGCTACACCTTC
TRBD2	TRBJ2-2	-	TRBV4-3	CASSHSGTDGELFF	TGCGCCAGCAGCCATAGCGGGACTGACGGGGAGCTGTTTTTT
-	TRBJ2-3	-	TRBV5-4	CASSPNTDTQYF	TGTGCCAGCAGCCCAAACACAGATACGCAGTATTTT
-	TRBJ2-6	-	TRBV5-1	CASSSTTGANVLTF	TGCGCCAGCAGCTCGACAACTGGGGCCAACGTCCTGACTTTC